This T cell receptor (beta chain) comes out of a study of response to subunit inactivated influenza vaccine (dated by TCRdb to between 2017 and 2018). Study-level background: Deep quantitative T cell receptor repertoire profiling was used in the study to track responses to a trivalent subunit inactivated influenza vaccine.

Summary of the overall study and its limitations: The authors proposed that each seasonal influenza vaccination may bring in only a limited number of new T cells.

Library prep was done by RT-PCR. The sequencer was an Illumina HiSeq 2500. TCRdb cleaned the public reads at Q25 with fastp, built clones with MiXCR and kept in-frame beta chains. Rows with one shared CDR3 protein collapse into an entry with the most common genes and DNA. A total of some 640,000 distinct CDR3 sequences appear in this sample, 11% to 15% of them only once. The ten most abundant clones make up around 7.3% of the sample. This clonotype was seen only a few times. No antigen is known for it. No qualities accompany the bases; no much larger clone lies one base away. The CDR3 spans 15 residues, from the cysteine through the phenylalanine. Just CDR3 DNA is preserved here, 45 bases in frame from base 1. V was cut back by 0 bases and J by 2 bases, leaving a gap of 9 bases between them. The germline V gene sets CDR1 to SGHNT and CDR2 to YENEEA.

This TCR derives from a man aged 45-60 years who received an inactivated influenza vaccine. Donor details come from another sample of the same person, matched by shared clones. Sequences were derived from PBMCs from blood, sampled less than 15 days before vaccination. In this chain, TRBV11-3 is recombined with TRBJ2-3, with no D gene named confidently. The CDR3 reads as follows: CASSLDASPTDTQYF. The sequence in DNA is TGTGCCAGCAGCTTAGACGCTAGTCCCACAGATACGCAGTATTTT.